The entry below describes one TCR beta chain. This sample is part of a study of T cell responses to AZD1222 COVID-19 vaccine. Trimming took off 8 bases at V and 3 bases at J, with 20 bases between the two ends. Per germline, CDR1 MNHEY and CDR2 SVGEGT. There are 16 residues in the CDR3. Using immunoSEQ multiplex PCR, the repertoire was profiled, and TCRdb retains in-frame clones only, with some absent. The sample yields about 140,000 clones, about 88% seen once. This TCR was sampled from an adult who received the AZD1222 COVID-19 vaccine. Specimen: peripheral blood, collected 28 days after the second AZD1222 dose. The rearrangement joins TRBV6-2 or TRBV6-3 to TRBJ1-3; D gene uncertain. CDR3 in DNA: TGTGCCAGCCGTTCTTTAACAGCGGCGAGTGGAAACACCATATATTTT. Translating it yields CASRSLTAASGNTIYF.